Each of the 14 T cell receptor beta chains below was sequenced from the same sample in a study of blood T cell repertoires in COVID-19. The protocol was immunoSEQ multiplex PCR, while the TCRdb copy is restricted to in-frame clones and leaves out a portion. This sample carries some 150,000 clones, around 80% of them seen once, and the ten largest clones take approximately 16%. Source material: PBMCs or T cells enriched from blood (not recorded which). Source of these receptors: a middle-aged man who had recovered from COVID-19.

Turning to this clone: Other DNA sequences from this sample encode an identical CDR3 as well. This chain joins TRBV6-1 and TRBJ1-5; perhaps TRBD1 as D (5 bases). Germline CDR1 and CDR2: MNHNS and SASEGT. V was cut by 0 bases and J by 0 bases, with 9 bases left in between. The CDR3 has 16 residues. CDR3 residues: CASSEAAGPSNQPQHF. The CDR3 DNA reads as TGTGCCAGCAGTGAAGCTGCAGGGCCTAGCAATCAGCCCCAGCATTTT.

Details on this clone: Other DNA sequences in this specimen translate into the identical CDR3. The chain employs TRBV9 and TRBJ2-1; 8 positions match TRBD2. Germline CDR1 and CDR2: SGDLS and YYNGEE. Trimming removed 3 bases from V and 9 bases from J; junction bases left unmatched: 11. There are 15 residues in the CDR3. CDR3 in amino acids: CASSETSGGRSEQFF. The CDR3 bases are TGTGCCAGCAGCGAGACAAGCGGGGGACGTAGTGAGCAGTTCTTC.

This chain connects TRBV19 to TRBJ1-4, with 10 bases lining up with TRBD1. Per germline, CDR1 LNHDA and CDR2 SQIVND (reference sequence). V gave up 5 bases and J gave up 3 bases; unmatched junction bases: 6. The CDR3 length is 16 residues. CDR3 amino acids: CASSADRGRANEKLFF. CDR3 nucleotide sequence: TGTGCCAGTAGTGCTGACAGGGGGCGGGCTAATGAAAAACTGTTTTTT.

Written as DNA, the CDR3 is TGTGCCAGCAGGGCAACCGGGACAAGCAACTACGAGCAGTACTTC. Protein: CASRATGTSNYEQYF. The chain employs TRBV6-5 and TRBJ2-7; a possible D gene is TRBD1 (6 bases). The CDR3 contains 15 residues. Looked up from germline, CDR1 is MNHEY and CDR2 is SVGAGI. Trimming pared 6 bases from V and 3 bases from J, leaving 18 bases between.

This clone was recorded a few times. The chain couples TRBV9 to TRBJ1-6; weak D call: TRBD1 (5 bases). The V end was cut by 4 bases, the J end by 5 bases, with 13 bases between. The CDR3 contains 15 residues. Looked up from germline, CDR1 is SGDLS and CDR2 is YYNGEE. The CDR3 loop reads CASSSTEANNSPLHF. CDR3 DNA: TGTGCCAGCAGCTCGACAGAAGCTAATAATTCACCCCTCCACTTT.

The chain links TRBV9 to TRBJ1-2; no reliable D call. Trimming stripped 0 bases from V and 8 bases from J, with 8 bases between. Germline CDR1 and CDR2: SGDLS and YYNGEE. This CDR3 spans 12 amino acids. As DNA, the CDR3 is TGTGCCAGCAGCGTAGCCGGCGGGGGCTACACCTTC. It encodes CASSVAGGGYTF.

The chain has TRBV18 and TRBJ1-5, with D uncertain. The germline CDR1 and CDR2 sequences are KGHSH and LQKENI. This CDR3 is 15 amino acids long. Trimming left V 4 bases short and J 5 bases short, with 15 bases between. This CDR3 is CASSLGLPADQPQHF. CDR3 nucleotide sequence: TGTGCCAGCTCACTCGGACTCCCTGCTGATCAGCCCCAGCATTTT.

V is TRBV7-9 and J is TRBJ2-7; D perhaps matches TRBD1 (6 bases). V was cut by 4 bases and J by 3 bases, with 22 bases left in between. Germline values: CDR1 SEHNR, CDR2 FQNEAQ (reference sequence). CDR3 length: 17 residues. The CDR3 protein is CASSSYQGKKDFYEQYF. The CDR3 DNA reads TGTGCCAGCAGCTCATACCAGGGGAAGAAAGACTTCTACGAGCAGTACTTC. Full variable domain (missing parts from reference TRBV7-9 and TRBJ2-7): DTGVSQNPRHKITKRGQNVTFRCDPISEHNRLYWYRQTLGQGPEFLTYFQNEAQLEKSRLLSDRFSAERPKGSFSTLEIQRTEQGDSAMYLCASSSYQGKKDFYEQYFGPGTRLTVT.

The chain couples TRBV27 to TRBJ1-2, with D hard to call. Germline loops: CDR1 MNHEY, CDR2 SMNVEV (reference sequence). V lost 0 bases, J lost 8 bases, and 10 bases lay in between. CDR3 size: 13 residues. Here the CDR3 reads CASSLSTGRGYTF. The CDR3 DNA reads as TGTGCCAGCAGTTTATCAACTGGTCGCGGCTACACCTTC.

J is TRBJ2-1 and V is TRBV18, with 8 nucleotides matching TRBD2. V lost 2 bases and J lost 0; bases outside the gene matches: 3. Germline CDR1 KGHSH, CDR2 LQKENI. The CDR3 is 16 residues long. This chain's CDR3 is CASSPERGSSYNEQFF. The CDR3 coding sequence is TGTGCCAGCTCACCAGAGCGGGGGAGCTCCTACAATGAGCAGTTCTTC. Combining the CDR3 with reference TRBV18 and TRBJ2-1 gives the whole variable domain NAGVMQNPRHLVRRRGQEARLRCSPMKGHSHVYWYRQLPEEGLKFMVYLQKENIIDESGMPKERFSAEFPKEGPSILRIQQVVRGDSAAYFCASSPERGSSYNEQFFGPGTRLTVL.

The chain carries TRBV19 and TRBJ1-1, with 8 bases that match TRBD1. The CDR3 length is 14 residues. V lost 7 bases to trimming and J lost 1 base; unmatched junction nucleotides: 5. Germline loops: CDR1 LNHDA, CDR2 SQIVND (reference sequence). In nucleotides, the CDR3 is TGTGCCAGTATCAGGGGGCCGGGGAACACTGAAGCTTTCTTT. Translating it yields CASIRGPGNTEAFF.

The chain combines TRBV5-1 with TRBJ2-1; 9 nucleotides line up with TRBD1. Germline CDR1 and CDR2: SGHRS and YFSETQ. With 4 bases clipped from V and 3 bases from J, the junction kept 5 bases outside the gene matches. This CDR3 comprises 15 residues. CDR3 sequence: CASSRGTGSYNEQFF. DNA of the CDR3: TGCGCCAGCAGCCGCGGGACAGGGAGCTACAATGAGCAGTTCTTC. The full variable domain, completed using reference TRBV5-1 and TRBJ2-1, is KAGVTQTPRYLIKTRGQQVTLSCSPISGHRSVSWYQQTPGQGLQFLFEYFSETQRNKGNFPGRFSGRQFSNSRSEMNVSTLELGDSALYLCASSRGTGSYNEQFFGPGTRLTVL.

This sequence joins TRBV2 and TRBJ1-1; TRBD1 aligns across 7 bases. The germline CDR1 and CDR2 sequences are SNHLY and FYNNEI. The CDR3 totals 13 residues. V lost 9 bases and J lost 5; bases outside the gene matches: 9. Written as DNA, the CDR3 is TGTGCCAGAGCCGGACAGGCAGGGACTGAAGCTTTCTTT. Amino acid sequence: CARAGQAGTEAFF.

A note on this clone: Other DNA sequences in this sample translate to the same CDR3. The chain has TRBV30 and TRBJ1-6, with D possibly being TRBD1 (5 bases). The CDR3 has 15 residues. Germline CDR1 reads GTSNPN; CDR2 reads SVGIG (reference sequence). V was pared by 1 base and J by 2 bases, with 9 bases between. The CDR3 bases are TGTGCCTGGAGTGGCAGGGTGGCCTATAATTCACCCCTCCACTTT. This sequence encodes CAWSGRVAYNSPLHF.